The 32 T cell receptor beta chains reported below all come from one sample, sequenced in a study of T-cell memory formation after mild COVID-19. MiXCR, applied by TCRdb to the 5' RACE reads, yields one record per CDR3 protein. Of fewer than 250,000 distinct CDR3 sequences listed, just over 15% are singletons. Sequencing used PBMCs or a T cell subset sorted from them (not recorded which). The receptor source for this set is an adult woman who had mild COVID-19 (a few samples of this study predate the infection). Cell type and time point are not known.

The chain couples TRBV12-3 or TRBV12-4 to TRBJ1-5, with no clear D. V lost 8 bases and J lost 8, with 13 bases in between. The CDR3 is 12 amino acids. Written as DNA, the CDR3 is TGTGCCAGCCGCAGAGGGATGGAGCCCCAGCATTTT. This codes for CASRRGMEPQHF.

This clonotype has at least ten counts. The chain combines TRBV5-1 with TRBJ2-5; D gene unclear. CDR1 and CDR2 from the germline V gene are SGHRS and YFSETQ. This CDR3 is 9 amino acids long. Trimming shortened V by 6 bases and J by 7 bases, and 4 bases separated the two germline ends. CDR3 in DNA: TGCGCCAGCACGGGGACCCAGTACTTC. Encoded protein: CASTGTQYF. Variable domain in full (rest from reference TRBV5-1 and TRBJ2-5): KAGVTQTPRYLIKTRGQQVTLSCSPISGHRSVSWYQQTPGQGLQFLFEYFSETQRNKGNFPGRFSGRQFSNSRSEMNVSTLELGDSALYLCASTGTQYFGPGTRLLVL.

The chain combines TRBV29-1 with TRBJ2-7, with D maybe TRBD2 (6 bases). The CDR3 covers 15 residues. Germline V gene data show CDR1 as SQVTM and CDR2 as ANQGSEA. The V end was cut by 4 bases, the J end by 0 bases, with 16 bases between. The CDR3 DNA follows: TGCAGCGTTGCCCCACGGTTGGGACTCTCCTACGAGCAGTACTTC. Protein product: CSVAPRLGLSYEQYF.

CDR3 sequence: CASSPRQGATGELFF. CDR3 in DNA: TGTGCCAGCAGCCCCCGACAGGGGGCCACCGGGGAGCTGTTTTTT. This chain joins TRBV9 and TRBJ2-2; 10 bases agree with TRBD1. The CDR3 is made up of 15 amino acids. Germline CDR1 reads SGDLS; CDR2 reads YYNGEE. J gave up 4 bases and V 4 bases, and 4 bases lay outside the gene matches.

This clonotype was seen a handful of times. V and J are TRBV5-1 and TRBJ1-1; 7 bases are shared with TRBD1. The J segment lost 2 bases and the V segment lost 5 bases, leaving 15 bases of the junction unmatched. Germline V gives CDR1 SGHRS, CDR2 YFSETQ. The CDR3 covers 17 residues. CDR3 DNA: TGCGCCAGCAGAACCAAATCAGGGGGATCCGTTAACACTGAAGCTTTCTTT. The encoded protein is CASRTKSGGSVNTEAFF.

This clonotype was detected many times. The chain employs TRBV5-1 and TRBJ1-6, with D unresolved. V was clipped by 0 bases and J by 7 bases, with 17 bases between them. This CDR3 spans 17 amino acids. Germline V gene sequence: CDR1 SGHRS, CDR2 YFSETQ. CDR3 amino acids: CASSLALGPVGNSPLHF. CDR3 nucleotides: TGCGCCAGCAGCTTGGCCTTAGGTCCCGTCGGGAATTCACCCCTCCACTTT. Full variable domain (rest looked up from reference TRBV5-1 and TRBJ1-6): KAGVTQTPRYLIKTRGQQVTLSCSPISGHRSVSWYQQTPGQGLQFLFEYFSETQRNKGNFPGRFSGRQFSNSRSEMNVSTLELGDSALYLCASSLALGPVGNSPLHFGNGTRLTVT.

Only a few counts were recorded for this clonotype. The chain recombines TRBV20-1 with TRBJ2-7, with 8 bases aligning to TRBD2. From germline, CDR1 is DFQATT and CDR2 SNEGSKA (reference sequence). With V trimmed by 2 bases and J by 6 bases, 6 bases remained unmatched. This CDR3 has 13 residues. The CDR3 DNA sequence: TGCAGTGCTAGAAGACTAGCGCCGTCCGAGCAGTACTTC. Residues: CSARRLAPSEQYF.

The chain links TRBV7-2 to TRBJ2-7; TRBD1 aligns across 11 bases. The CDR3 has 15 amino acids. CDR1 is SGHTA, CDR2 FQGNSA, per germline. J gave up 5 bases and V 0 bases, and 3 bases lay outside the gene matches. The CDR3 DNA reads TGTGCCAGCAGCTTAGCGCGGACAGGGGGCGACGAGCAGTACTTC. This codes for CASSLARTGGDEQYF.

This chain joins TRBV12-3 or TRBV12-4 and TRBJ2-7; D not certain. Trimming pared 6 bases from V and 3 bases from J, leaving 15 bases between. The CDR3 is 14 residues long. The CDR3, as DNA: TGTGCCAGCAGCCTCGCCCATCTGGGCTACGAGCAGTACTTC. It specifies CASSLAHLGYEQYF.

This clonotype was observed many times. This chain uses TRBV29-1 with TRBJ2-1; TRBD1 or TRBD2 may be the D gene (7 bases each). CDR1 and CDR2 from the germline V gene are SQVTM and ANQGSEA. The CDR3 loop spans 13 amino acids. Trimming shortened V by 6 bases and J by 8 bases, and 17 bases separated the two germline ends. In DNA, the CDR3 is TGCAGCGTAGCAAGCGGGACAGTCGATGAGCAGTTCTTC. Amino acids: CSVASGTVDEQFF.

This sequence joins TRBV6-5 and TRBJ1-4; tentative D call: TRBD1 (6 bases). The germline V and J ends were trimmed by 0 bases and 6 bases, with 11 bases remaining between them. The germline V gene encodes CDR1 MNHEY and CDR2 SVGAGI. The CDR3 length is 15 residues. CDR3 bases: TGTGCCAGCAGTTACTCGGTGGCAGGGGATGAAAAACTGTTTTTT. This codes for CASSYSVAGDEKLFF.

This clonotype was counted only a few times. The gene calls are TRBV4-3 and TRBJ2-5, with D perhaps matching TRBD2 (5 bases). The CDR3 contains 14 residues. Looked up from germline, CDR1 is LGHNA and CDR2 is YSLEER. Trimming removed 0 bases at V and 5 bases at J, with 10 bases between. CDR3 region: CASSQESGGETQYF. CDR3 DNA: TGCGCCAGCAGCCAAGAATCCGGCGGGGAGACCCAGTACTTC.

This sequence joins TRBV5-4 and TRBJ2-5; 8 nucleotides align to TRBD2. Germline CDR1 is SGHNT and CDR2 is YYREEE (reference sequence). V was pared by 2 bases and J by 9 bases, with 9 bases of the junction left unmatched. The CDR3 covers 14 residues. This CDR3 is CASSFSLAGIPQYF. The CDR3, as DNA: TGTGCCAGCAGCTTCTCTTTAGCGGGAATTCCCCAGTACTTC.

The chain links TRBV10-3 to TRBJ1-6; TRBD1 matches 9 bases. Germline CDR1 and CDR2: ENHRY and SYGVKD. CDR3 length: 18 residues. V lost 4 bases and J lost 1; bases outside the gene matches: 8. The CDR3 DNA follows: TGTGCCATCAGTGCGACGGGACAGGGTGGGTCCTATAATTCACCCCTCCACTTT. Encoded protein: CAISATGQGGSYNSPLHF.

In its sample, this clonotype was seen a few times. The chain employs TRBV9 and TRBJ2-6; D is perhaps TRBD1 (6 bases). V lost 0 bases and J 13 bases, leaving 11 bases between the germline ends. CDR1 and CDR2 (germline): SGDLS, YYNGEE. The CDR3 has 13 amino acids. The CDR3 region is CASSVGGGSVLTF. CDR3 DNA sequence: TGTGCCAGCAGCGTAGGAGGGGGTAGTGTCCTGACTTTC. Using reference TRBV9 and TRBJ2-6 for the parts outside the CDR3, the full variable domain is DSGVTQTPKHLITATGQRVTLRCSPRSGDLSVYWYQQSLDQGLQFLIQYYNGEERAKGNILERFSAQQFPDLHSELNLSSLELGDSALYFCASSVGGGSVLTFGAGSRLTVL.

This clonotype was seen only a few times. CDR3 sequence reads: CASSPQGSGYTF. The CDR3 DNA sequence: TGTGCCAGTAGTCCACAGGGGTCTGGCTACACCTTC. The genes are TRBV19 and TRBJ1-2; TRBD1 matches 7 bases. Germline V gene data show CDR1 as LNHDA and CDR2 as SQIVND (reference sequence). After removal of 5 bases from V and 7 bases from J, the junction contained 4 bases not matched to a gene. The CDR3 sequence is 12 residues long.

Only a few counts were recorded for this clonotype. The rearrangement links TRBV7-2 to TRBJ2-7; D may match TRBD1 or TRBD2 (6 bases each). CDR1 and CDR2 (germline): SGHTA, FQGNSA. Deletions cut 6 bases from V and 6 bases from J, with 18 bases between. The CDR3 consists of 14 residues. Here the CDR3 reads CASRMGSGASEQYF. The DNA of the CDR3 is TGTGCCAGCAGGATGGGGTCGGGGGCAAGCGAGCAGTACTTC.

This clonotype was observed a handful of times. A read error may account for a junction end that differs from germline. V is TRBV7-2 and J is TRBJ1-6; a weak D match, TRBD1 (6 bases). This CDR3 contains 16 residues. Germline V lookup: CDR1 SGHTA, CDR2 FQGNSA. The CDR3 region has the DNA TGTGCCAGCAGCGTAGCAGGGGACCCTAATAATTCACCCCTCCACTTT. It yields the protein CASSVAGDPNNSPLHF.

CDR3 residues: CACLAGSQLRETQYF. The CDR3, as DNA: TGTGCCTGTCTAGCGGGGAGCCAGCTTAGGGAGACCCAGTACTTC. V gene TRBV30 combines with J gene TRBJ2-5; TRBD2 agrees at 9 bases. The CDR3 length is 15 residues. Germline CDR1 is GTSNPN and CDR2 is SVGIG (reference sequence). The V segment lost 6 bases and the J segment 5 bases; nucleotides outside the gene matches: 13.

The rearrangement links TRBV5-1 to TRBJ2-7; 11 bases agree with TRBD2. Germline loops: CDR1 SGHRS, CDR2 YFSETQ. The CDR3 contains 16 residues. V was clipped by 1 base and J by 2 bases; unmatched bases: 5. The CDR3: CASSLTGTSGTYEQYF. CDR3 DNA: TGCGCCAGCAGCTTGACAGGGACTAGCGGAACCTACGAGCAGTACTTC.

This clonotype was detected ten times or more. The chain joins TRBV20-1 to TRBJ1-2; TRBD1 matches 9 bases. CDR3 length: 13 amino acids. Germline V gene lookup returns CDR1 DFQATT and CDR2 SNEGSKA (reference sequence). The J segment lost 3 bases and the V segment lost 5 bases, leaving 4 bases of the junction unmatched. This CDR3 reads CSAPGQGYYGYTF. CDR3 in DNA: TGCAGTGCTCCCGGACAGGGGTACTATGGCTACACCTTC.

This clonotype was observed a few times. V usage is TRBV5-1 and J usage is TRBJ1-6, with D unclear. The germline CDR1 and CDR2 sequences are SGHRS and YFSETQ. With 2 bases removed from V and 10 bases from J, the gap between germline ends came to 16 bases. There are 15 residues in the CDR3. DNA for the CDR3: TGCGCCAGCAGCTTTCGGGGTTTCTCGGAATCACCCCTCCACTTT. It codes for CASSFRGFSESPLHF.

The chain's CDR3 is CASSSGTVNSPLHF. DNA of the CDR3: TGCGCCAGCAGCTCCGGGACGGTGAATTCACCCCTCCACTTT. This chain joins TRBV5-1 and TRBJ1-6; D may be TRBD1 (5 bases). The CDR3 is 14 residues long. Trimming pared 3 bases from V and 7 bases from J, leaving 11 bases between. CDR1 is SGHRS and CDR2 is YFSETQ in the germline V gene.

This clonotype has ten or more counts. The chain links TRBV20-1 to TRBJ2-7; TRBD2 matches 12 bases. After removal of 4 bases from V and 2 bases from J, the junction contained 6 bases not matched to a gene. The CDR3 runs 15 residues. Germline values: CDR1 DFQATT, CDR2 SNEGSKA (reference sequence). The CDR3 is CSATGTSGLTYEQYF. DNA for the CDR3: TGCAGTGCTACCGGGACTAGCGGGCTTACCTACGAGCAGTACTTC.

This clonotype was seen only once. The V call is TRBV30, the J call TRBJ1-2; 9 bases agree with TRBD1. Germline V gene lookup returns CDR1 GTSNPN and CDR2 SVGIG (reference sequence). The length of the CDR3 is 14 residues. J was trimmed by 3 bases and V by 8 bases; bases with no gene match: 10. Here the CDR3 reads CARNPDRGYYGYTF. CDR3 in DNA: TGTGCCAGAAACCCGGACAGGGGCTACTATGGCTACACCTTC. The full variable domain, with the rest looked up from reference TRBV30 and TRBJ1-2, is SQTIHQWPATLVQPVGSPLSLECTVEGTSNPNLYWYRQAAGRGLQLLFYSVGIGQISSEVPQNLSASRPQDRQFILSSKKLLLSDSGFYLCARNPDRGYYGYTFGSGTRLTVV.

V is TRBV12-3 or TRBV12-4 and J is TRBJ1-4; D ambiguous. The CDR3 is 15 amino acids. V was shortened by 2 bases and J by 6 bases, with 13 bases between the two germline ends. CDR3 DNA: TGTGCCAGCAGTTTAAAGCAGCCAGGAGATGAAAAACTGTTTTTT. Translated: CASSLKQPGDEKLFF.

In nucleotides, the CDR3 is TGCGCCAGCAGCCCCAGGGGGAACGAGCAGTACTTC. Translated, it gives CASSPRGNEQYF. The chain links TRBV5-1 to TRBJ2-7; 7 bases map to TRBD1. CDR1 and CDR2 (germline): SGHRS, YFSETQ. J gave up 5 bases and V 4 bases, and 3 bases lay outside the gene matches. The CDR3 is 12 amino acids.

The V gene is TRBV5-1, the J gene TRBJ2-2, with D unresolved. Germline lookup yields CDR1 SGHRS and CDR2 YFSETQ. Trimming removed 5 bases from V and 0 bases from J, with 14 bases in between. The CDR3 consists of 16 residues. Here the CDR3 reads CASSGVQTTNTGELFF. The CDR3, as DNA: TGCGCCAGCAGTGGGGTACAGACCACGAACACCGGGGAGCTGTTTTTT.

This clonotype was seen many times. V is TRBV2 and J is TRBJ2-5; 7 nucleotides match TRBD2. The CDR3 is made up of 12 amino acids. V shed 6 bases and J 6 bases; nucleotides not matched to a gene: 4. Germline V gives CDR1 SNHLY, CDR2 FYNNEI. The CDR3 spells CASSGLVQTQYF. CDR3 coding DNA: TGTGCCAGCAGCGGACTAGTACAGACCCAGTACTTC.

V is TRBV5-8 and J is TRBJ2-3; D possibly corresponds to TRBD2 (5 bases). The CDR3 has 13 amino acids. Germline V gene sequence: CDR1 SGHTS, CDR2 YDEGEE. Trimming removed 3 bases at V and 5 bases at J, with 10 bases between. The DNA for the CDR3 is TGTGCCAGCAGCTCCAGCAGCGGAGATACGCAGTATTTT. Translating gives CASSSSSGDTQYF.

The V call is TRBV5-4, the J call TRBJ2-5, with D unclear. This CDR3 has 15 residues. Germline lookup yields CDR1 SGHNT and CDR2 YYREEE (reference sequence). V was cut by 0 bases and J by 3 bases, with 12 bases left in between. The CDR3 DNA reads TGTGCCAGCAGCTTGGATTTTAGTGGGAAAGAGACCCAGTACTTC. Its protein is CASSLDFSGKETQYF.

The chain is built from TRBV7-2 and TRBJ2-4; tentatively, D is TRBD1 or TRBD2 (6 bases each). The CDR3 length is 14 residues. Trimming took 4 bases from V and 11 from J, leaving 18 bases between them. In germline, CDR1 is SGHTA, CDR2 FQGNSA. CDR3 region: CASSSPEGGPLQYF. The CDR3 DNA reads TGTGCCAGCAGCTCCCCTGAGGGGGGCCCCCTTCAGTACTTC.